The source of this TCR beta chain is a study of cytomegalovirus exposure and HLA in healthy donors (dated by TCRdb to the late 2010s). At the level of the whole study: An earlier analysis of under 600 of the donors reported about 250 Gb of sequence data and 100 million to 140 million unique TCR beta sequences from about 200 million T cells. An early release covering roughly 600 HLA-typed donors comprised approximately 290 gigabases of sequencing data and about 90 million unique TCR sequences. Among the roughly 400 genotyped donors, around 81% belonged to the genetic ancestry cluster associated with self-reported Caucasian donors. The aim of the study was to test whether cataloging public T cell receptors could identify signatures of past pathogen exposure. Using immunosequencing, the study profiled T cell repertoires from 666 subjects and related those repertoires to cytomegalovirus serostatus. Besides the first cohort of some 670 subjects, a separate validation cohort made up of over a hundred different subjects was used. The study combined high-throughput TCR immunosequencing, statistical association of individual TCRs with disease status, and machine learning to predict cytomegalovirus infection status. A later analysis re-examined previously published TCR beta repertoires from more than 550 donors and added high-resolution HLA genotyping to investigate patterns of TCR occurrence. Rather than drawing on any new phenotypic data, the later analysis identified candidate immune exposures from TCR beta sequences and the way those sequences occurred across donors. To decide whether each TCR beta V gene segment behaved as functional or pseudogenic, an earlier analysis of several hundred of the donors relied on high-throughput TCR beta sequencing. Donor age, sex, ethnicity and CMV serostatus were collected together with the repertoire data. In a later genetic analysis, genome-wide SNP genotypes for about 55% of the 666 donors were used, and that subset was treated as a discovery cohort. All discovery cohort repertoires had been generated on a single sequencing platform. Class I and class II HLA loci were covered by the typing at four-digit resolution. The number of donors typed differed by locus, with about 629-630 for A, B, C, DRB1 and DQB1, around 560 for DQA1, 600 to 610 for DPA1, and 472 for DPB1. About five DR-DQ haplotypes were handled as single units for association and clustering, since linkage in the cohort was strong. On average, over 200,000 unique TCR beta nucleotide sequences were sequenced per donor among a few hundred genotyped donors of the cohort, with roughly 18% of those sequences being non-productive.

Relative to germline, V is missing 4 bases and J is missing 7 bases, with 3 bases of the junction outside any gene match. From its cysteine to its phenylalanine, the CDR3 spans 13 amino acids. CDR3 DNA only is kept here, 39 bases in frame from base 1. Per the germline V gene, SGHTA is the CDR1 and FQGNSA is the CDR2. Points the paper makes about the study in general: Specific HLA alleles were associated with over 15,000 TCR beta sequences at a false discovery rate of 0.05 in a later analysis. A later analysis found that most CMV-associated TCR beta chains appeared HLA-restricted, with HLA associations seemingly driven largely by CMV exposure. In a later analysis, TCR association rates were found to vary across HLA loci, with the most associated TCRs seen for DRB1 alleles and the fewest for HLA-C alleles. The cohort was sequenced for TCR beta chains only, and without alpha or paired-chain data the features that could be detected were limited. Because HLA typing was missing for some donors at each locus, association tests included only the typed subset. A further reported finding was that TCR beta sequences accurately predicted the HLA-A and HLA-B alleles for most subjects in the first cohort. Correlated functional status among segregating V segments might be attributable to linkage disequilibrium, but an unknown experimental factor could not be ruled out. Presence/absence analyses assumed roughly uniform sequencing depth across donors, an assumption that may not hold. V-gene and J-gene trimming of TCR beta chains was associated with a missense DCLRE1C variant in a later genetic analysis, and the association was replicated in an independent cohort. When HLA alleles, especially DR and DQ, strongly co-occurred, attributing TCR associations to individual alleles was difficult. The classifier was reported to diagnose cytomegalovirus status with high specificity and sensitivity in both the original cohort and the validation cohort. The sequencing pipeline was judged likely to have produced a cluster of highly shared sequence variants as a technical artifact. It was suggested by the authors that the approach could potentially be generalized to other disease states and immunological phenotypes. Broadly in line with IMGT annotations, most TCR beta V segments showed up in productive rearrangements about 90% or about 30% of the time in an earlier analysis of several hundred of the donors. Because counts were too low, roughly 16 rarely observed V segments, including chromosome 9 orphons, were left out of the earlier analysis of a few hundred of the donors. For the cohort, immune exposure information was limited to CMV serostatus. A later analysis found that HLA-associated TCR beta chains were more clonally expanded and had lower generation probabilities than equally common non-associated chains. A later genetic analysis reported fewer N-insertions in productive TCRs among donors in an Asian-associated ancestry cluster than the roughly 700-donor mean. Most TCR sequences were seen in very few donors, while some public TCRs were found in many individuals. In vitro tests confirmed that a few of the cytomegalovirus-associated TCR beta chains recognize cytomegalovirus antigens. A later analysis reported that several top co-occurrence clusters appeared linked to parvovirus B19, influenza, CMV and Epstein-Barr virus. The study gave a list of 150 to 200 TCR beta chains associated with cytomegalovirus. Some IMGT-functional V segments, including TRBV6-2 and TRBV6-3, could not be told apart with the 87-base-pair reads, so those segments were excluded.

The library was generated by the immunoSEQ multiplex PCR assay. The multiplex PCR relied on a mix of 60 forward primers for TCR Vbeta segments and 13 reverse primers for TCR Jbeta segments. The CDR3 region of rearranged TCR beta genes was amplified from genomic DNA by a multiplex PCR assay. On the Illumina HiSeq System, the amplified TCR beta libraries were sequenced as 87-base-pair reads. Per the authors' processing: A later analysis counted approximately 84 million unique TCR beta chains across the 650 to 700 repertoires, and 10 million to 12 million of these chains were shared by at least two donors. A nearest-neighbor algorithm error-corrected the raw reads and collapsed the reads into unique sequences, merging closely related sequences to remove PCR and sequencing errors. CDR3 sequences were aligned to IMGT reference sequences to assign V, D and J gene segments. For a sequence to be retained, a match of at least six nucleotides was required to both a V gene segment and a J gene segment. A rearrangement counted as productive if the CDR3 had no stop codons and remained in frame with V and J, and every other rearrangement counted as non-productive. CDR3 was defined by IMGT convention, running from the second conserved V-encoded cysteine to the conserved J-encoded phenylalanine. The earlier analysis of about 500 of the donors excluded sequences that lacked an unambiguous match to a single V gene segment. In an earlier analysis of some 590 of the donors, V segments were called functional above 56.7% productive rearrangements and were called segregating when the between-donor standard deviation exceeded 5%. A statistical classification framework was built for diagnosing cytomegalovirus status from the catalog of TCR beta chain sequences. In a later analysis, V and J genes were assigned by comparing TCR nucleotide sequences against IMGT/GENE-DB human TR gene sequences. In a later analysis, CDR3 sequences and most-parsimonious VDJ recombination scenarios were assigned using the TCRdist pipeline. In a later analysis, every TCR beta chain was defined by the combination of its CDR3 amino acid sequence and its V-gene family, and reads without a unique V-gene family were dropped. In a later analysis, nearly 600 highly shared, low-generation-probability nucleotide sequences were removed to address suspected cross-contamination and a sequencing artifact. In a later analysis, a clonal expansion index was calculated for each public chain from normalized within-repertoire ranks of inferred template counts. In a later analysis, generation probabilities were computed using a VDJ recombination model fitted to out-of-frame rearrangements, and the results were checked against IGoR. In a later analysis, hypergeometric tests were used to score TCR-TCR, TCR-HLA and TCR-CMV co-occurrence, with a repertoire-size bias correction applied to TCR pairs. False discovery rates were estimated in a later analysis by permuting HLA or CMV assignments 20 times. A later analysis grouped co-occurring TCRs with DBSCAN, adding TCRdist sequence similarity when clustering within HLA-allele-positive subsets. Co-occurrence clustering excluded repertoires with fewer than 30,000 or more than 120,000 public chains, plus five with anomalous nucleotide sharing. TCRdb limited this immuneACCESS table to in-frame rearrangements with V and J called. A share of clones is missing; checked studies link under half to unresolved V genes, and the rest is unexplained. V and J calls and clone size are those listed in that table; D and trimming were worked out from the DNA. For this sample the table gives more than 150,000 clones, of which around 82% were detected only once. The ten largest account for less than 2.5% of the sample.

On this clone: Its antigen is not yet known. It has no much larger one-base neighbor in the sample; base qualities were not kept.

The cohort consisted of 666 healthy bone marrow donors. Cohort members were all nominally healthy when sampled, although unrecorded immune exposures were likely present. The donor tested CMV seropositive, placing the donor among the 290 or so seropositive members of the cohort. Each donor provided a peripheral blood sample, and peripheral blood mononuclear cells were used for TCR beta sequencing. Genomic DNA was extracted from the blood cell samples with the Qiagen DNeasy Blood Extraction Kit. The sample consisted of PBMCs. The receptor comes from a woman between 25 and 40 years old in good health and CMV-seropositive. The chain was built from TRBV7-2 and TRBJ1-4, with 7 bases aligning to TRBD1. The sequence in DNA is TGTGCCAGCAGCTCCCAGGGGGGTGAAAAACTGTTTTTT. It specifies CASSSQGGEKLFF.